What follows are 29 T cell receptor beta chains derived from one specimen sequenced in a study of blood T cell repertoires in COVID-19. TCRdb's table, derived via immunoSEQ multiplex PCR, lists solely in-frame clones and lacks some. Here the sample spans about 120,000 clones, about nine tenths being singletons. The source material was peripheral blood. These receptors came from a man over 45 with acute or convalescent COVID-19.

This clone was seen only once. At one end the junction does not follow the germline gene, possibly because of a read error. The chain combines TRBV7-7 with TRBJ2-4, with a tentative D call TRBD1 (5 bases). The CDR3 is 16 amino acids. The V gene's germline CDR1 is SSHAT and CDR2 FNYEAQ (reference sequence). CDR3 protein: CASSYRQSIAKNIQYF. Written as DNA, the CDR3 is TGTGCTAGCAGCTACCGACAGTCAATAGCCAAAAACATTCAGTACTTC.

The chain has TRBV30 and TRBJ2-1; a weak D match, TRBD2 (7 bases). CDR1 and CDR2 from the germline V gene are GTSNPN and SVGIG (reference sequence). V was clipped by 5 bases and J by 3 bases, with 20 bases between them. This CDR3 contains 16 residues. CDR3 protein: CAWGRWGGAFYNEQFF. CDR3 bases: TGTGCCTGGGGCAGATGGGGGGGGGCGTTCTACAATGAGCAGTTCTTC.

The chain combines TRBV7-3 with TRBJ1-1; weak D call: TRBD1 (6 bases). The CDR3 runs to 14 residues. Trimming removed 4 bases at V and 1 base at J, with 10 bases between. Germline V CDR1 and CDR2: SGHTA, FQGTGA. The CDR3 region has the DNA TGTGCCAGCAGCTCGACGGGACAGAACACTGAAGCTTTCTTT. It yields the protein CASSSTGQNTEAFF.

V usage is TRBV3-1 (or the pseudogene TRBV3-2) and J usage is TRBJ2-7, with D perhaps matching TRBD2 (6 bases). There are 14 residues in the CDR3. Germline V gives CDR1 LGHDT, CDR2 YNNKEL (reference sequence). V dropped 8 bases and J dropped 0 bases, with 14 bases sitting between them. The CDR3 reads CASGMRRVSYEQYF. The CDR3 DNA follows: TGTGCCAGCGGAATGAGGAGGGTCTCCTACGAGCAGTACTTC.

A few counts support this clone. The CDR3 region is CASSFGGYGEKLFF. Written as DNA, the CDR3 is TGTGCCAGCAGCTTCGGGGGGTATGGTGAAAAACTGTTTTTT. The chain employs TRBV5-4 and TRBJ1-4; D is perhaps TRBD1 (5 bases). V was clipped by 2 bases and J by 7 bases, with 12 bases between them. This CDR3 has 14 residues. CDR1 is SGHNT, CDR2 YYREEE, per germline (reference sequence).

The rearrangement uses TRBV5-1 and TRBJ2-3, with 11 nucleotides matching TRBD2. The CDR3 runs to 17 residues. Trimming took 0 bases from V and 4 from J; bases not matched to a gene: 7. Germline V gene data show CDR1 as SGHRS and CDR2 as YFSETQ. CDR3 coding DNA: TGCGCCAGCAGCTTGGCCGGGGTAGCGGGAGGGCCAGATACGCAGTATTTT. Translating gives CASSLAGVAGGPDTQYF.

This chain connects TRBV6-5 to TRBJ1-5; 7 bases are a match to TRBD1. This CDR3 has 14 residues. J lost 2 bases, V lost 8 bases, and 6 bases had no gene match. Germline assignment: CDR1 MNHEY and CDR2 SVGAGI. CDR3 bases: TGTGCCAGCTGCTTCACAGGGGGCAATCAGCCCCAGCATTTT. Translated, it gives CASCFTGGNQPQHF.

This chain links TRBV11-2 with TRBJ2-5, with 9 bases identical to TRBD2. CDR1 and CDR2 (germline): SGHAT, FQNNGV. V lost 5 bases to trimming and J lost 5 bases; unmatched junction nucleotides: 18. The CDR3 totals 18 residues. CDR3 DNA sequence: TGTGCCAGCAGCGAAACCGGACTAGCGACGGGAGGGCGGGAGACCCAGTACTTC. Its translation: CASSETGLATGGRETQYF.

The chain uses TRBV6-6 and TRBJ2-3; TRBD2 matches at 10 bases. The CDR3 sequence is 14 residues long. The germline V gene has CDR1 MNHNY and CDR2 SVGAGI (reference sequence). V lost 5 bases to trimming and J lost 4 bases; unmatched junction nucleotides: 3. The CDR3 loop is CASSRTSGSDTQYF. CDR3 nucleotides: TGTGCCAGCAGTAGGACTAGCGGATCAGATACGCAGTATTTT.

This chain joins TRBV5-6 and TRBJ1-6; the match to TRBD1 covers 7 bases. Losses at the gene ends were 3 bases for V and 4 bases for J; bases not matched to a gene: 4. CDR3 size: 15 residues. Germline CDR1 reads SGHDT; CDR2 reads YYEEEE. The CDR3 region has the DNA TGTGCCAGCAGCTGGAGACAGGGTTATAATTCACCCCTCCACTTT. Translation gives CASSWRQGYNSPLHF.

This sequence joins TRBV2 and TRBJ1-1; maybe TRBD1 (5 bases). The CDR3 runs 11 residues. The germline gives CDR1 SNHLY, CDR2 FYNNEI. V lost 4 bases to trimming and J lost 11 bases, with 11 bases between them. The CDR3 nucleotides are TGTGCCAGCAGTGGGGAGGGGTGGGCTTTCTTT. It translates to CASSGEGWAFF. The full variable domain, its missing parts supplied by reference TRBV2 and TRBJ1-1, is EPEVTQTPSHQVTQMGQEVILRCVPISNHLYFYWYRQILGQKVEFLVSFYNNEISEKSEIFDDQFSVERPDGSNFTLKIRSTKLEDSAMYFCASSGEGWAFFGQGTRLTVV.

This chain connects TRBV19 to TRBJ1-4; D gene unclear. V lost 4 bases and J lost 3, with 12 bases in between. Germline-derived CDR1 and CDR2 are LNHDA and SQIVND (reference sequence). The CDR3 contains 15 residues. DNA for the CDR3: TGTGCCAGTAGTACGTCCGGGGTACCTAATGAAAAACTGTTTTTT. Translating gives CASSTSGVPNEKLFF.

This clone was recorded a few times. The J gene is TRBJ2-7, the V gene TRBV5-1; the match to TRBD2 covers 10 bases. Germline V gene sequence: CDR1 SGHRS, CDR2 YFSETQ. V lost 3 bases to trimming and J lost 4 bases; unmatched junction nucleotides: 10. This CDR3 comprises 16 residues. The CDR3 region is CASSSTQLAGSYEQYF. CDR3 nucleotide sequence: TGCGCCAGCAGCTCGACACAACTAGCGGGATCTTACGAGCAGTACTTC.

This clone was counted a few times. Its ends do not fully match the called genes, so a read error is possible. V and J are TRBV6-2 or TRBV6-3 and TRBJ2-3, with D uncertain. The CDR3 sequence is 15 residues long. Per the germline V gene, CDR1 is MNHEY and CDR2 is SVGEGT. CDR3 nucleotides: TGTGCCAGCAGTTACTTTGGGCAGAGCAGAGATACGCAGTATTTT. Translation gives CASSYFGQSRDTQYF.

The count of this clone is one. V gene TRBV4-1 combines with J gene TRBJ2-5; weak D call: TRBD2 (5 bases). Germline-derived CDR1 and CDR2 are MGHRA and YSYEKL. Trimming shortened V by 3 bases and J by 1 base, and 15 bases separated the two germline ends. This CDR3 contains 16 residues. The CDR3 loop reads CASSHPRGHVQETQYF. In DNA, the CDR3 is TGCGCCAGCAGCCACCCCCGCGGGCACGTCCAAGAGACCCAGTACTTC.

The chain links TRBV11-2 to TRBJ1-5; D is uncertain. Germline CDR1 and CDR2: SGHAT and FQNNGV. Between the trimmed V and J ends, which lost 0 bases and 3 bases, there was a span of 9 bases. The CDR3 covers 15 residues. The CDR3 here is CASSLDTRFNQPQHF. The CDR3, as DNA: TGTGCCAGCAGCTTAGATACGAGATTCAATCAGCCCCAGCATTTT.

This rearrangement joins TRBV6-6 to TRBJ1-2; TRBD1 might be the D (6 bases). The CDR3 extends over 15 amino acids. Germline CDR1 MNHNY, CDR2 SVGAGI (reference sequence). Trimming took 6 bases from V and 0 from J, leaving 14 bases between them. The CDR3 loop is CASSQRTGTNYGYTF. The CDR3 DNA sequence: TGTGCCAGCAGCCAACGCACAGGGACTAACTATGGCTACACCTTC.

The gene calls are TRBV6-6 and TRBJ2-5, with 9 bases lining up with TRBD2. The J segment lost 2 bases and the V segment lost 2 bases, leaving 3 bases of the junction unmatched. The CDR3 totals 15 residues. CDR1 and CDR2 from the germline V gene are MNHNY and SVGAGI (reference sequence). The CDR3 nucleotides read TGTGCCAGCAGTTACGGGCGGGGGGGGCAAGAGACCCAGTACTTC. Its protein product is CASSYGRGGQETQYF.

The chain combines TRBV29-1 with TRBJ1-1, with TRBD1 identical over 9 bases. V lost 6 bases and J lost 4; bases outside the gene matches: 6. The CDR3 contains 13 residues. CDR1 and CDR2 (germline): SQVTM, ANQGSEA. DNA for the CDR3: TGCAGCGTAGAAAGGGACAGGGTCACTGAAGCTTTCTTT. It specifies CSVERDRVTEAFF.

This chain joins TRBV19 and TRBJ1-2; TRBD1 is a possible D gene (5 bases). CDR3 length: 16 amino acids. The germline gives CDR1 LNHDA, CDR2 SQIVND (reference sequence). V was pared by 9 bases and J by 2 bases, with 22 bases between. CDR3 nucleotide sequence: TGTGCCAGCCTTAGGGGTGCTCACTCCCTCAACTATGGCTACACCTTC. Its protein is CASLRGAHSLNYGYTF.

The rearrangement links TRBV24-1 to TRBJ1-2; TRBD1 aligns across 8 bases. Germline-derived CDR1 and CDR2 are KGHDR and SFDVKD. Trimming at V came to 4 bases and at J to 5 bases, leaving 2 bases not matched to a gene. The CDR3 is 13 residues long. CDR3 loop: CATSETGGYGYTF. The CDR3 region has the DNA TGTGCCACCAGTGAAACAGGGGGTTATGGCTACACCTTC.

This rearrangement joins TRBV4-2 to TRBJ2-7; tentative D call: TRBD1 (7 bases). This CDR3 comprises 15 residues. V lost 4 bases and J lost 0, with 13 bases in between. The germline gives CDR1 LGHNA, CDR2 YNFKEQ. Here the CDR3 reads CASSPRGEGSYEQYF. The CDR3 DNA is TGTGCCAGCAGCCCCAGGGGGGAAGGCTCCTACGAGCAGTACTTC.

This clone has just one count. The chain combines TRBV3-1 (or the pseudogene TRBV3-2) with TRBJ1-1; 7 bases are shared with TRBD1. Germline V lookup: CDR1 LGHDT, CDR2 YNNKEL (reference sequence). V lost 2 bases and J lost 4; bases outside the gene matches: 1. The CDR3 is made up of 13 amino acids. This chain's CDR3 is CASSQSGGTEAFF. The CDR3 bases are TGTGCCAGCAGCCAATCAGGGGGCACTGAAGCTTTCTTT.

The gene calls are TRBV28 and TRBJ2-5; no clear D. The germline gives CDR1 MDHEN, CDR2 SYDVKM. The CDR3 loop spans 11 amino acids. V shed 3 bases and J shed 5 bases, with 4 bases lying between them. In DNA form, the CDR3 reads TGTGCCAGCAGTTTCGTGGAGACCCAGTACTTC. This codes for CASSFVETQYF.

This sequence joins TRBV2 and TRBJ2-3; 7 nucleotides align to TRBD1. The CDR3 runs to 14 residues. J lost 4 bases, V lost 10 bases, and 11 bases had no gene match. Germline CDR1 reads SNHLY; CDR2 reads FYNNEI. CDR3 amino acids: CANKQGSGADTQYF. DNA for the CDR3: TGTGCCAACAAACAGGGGAGCGGAGCAGATACGCAGTATTTT. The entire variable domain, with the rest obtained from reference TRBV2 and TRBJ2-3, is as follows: EPEVTQTPSHQVTQMGQEVILRCVPISNHLYFYWYRQILGQKVEFLVSFYNNEISEKSEIFDDQFSVERPDGSNFTLKIRSTKLEDSAMYFCANKQGSGADTQYFGPGTRLTVL.

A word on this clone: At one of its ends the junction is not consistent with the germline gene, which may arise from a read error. CDR3 amino acids: CASSLRYGGASSQETQYF. The DNA for the CDR3 is TGTGCTAGCAGCTTACGATATGGGGGGGCCTCCTCCCAAGAGACCCAGTACTTC. The chain uses TRBV7-7 and TRBJ2-5; D is possibly TRBD2 (7 bases). The length of the CDR3 is 18 residues. CDR1 and CDR2 (germline): SSHAT, FNYEAQ (reference sequence).

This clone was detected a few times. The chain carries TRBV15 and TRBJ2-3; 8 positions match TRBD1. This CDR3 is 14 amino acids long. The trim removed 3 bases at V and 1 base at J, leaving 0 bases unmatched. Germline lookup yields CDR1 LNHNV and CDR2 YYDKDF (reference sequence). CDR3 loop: CATSRGQGTDTQYF. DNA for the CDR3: TGTGCCACCAGCAGGGGACAGGGCACAGATACGCAGTATTTT.

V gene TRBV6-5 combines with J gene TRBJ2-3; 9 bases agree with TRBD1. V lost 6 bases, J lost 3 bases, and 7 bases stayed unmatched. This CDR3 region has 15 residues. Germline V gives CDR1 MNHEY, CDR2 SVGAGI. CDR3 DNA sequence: TGTGCCAGCAGGACCGGGACAGGGTATACAGATACGCAGTATTTT. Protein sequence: CASRTGTGYTDTQYF.

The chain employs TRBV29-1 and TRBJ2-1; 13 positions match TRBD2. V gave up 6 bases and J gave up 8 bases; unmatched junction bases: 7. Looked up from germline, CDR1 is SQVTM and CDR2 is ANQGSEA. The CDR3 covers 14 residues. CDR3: CSVPGLAGNYEQFF. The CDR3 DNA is TGCAGCGTACCGGGACTAGCGGGGAACTATGAGCAGTTCTTC.